This TCR beta chain is from a study of T cell changes during pregnancy in multiple sclerosis. CDR3 length: 13 amino acids. Trimming took off 6 bases at V and 7 bases at J, with 15 bases between the two ends. Germline V gives CDR1 MNHNS, CDR2 SASEGT. This clone was counted a single time. Assay: immunoSEQ multiplex PCR; the TCRdb copy retains only in-frame clones and omits some. The repertoire holds fewer than 40,000 clones, with approximately 91% as singletons. The receptor was isolated from a female donor with multiple sclerosis, enrolled in a pregnancy study. The specimen comprised CD4+ T cells from peripheral blood mononuclear cells, sampled in the second trimester of pregnancy. The chain is built from TRBV6-1 and TRBJ1-2, with a tentative D call TRBD1 (5 bases). The CDR3 coding sequence is TGTGCCAGCAGGAGGTTAGGGGCCTCTGGCTACACCTTC. Translating gives CASRRLGASGYTF.